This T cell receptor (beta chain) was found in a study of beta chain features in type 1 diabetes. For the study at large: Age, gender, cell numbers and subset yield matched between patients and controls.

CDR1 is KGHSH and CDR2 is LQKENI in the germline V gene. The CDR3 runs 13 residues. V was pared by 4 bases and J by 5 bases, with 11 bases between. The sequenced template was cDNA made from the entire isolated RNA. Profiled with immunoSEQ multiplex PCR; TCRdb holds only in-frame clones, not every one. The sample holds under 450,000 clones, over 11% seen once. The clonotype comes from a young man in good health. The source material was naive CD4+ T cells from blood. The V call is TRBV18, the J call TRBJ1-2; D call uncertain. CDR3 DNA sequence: TGTGCCAGCTCACAAGGACTGGCATATGGCTACACCTTC. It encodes CASSQGLAYGYTF.